This entry features one T cell receptor (beta chain) sequence. Measured with immunoSEQ multiplex PCR; TCRdb has only the in-frame clones, and not every one. The table lists 250,000 or so clones, roughly nine tenths of them singletons. This entry is derived from a study of blood T cell repertoires in COVID-19. The sequence was obtained from a man aged 55 to 70 with acute or convalescent COVID-19. The specimen was peripheral blood.

This chain's CDR3 is CASSPVTGTGDPIKLYEQYF. The DNA of the CDR3 is TGCGCCAGCAGCCCTGTAACCGGGACAGGTGATCCAATCAAACTCTACGAGCAGTACTTC. The rearrangement uses TRBV5-1 and TRBJ2-7; TRBD1 aligns across 8 bases. V lost 4 bases to trimming and J lost 3 bases; unmatched junction nucleotides: 24. CDR1 and CDR2 from the germline V gene are SGHRS and YFSETQ. CDR3 size: 20 residues.